The 20 T cell receptor beta chains listed next were all sequenced from one sample in a study of PD-L1 blockade in urothelial cancer. As to time point: peripheral blood 6 weeks after treatment start. Sequencing was performed with immunoSEQ multiplex PCR; in TCRdb, only in-frame clones are kept and a portion is missing. The sample yields about 30,000 clones, about 89% seen once. The sample was PBMCs, taken around atezolizumab (anti-PD-L1) treatment. These receptors all come from an elderly man with urothelial cancer.

J is TRBJ1-1 and V is TRBV19, with TRBD1 matching over 8 bases. The trim removed 8 bases at V and 0 bases at J, leaving 11 bases unmatched. This CDR3 is 16 amino acids long. CDR1 and CDR2 (germline): LNHDA, SQIVND (reference sequence). The CDR3 is CASSRQNRGMNTEAFF. In DNA form, the CDR3 reads TGTGCCAGTTCCCGACAAAACAGGGGGATGAACACTGAAGCTTTCTTT.

This chain connects TRBV18 to TRBJ2-7; 9 nucleotides align to TRBD1. The J segment lost 4 bases and the V segment lost 4 bases, leaving 5 bases of the junction unmatched. Germline lookup yields CDR1 KGHSH and CDR2 LQKENI. This CDR3 region has 14 residues. CDR3 nucleotide sequence: TGTGCCAGCTCACAGGACAGGGGTCCTTACGAGCAGTACTTC. Protein product: CASSQDRGPYEQYF.

Only a few counts were recorded for this clone. V gene TRBV11-3 combines with J gene TRBJ2-3; TRBD2 aligns across 8 bases. The CDR3 sequence is 17 residues long. The germline gives CDR1 SGHNT, CDR2 YENEEA. Trimming cost V 5 bases and J 4 bases; bases outside gene matches: 14. As DNA, the CDR3 is TGTGCCAGCAGCCGGGGGGGTGGCTCCCAAAGCCCAGATACGCAGTATTTT. It yields the protein CASSRGGGSQSPDTQYF.

This clone was detected once. The V and J genes are TRBV4-3 and TRBJ1-2, with D perhaps TRBD1 (5 bases). The CDR3 extends over 16 amino acids. Trimming pared 0 bases from V and 8 bases from J, leaving 19 bases between. Germline CDR1 reads LGHNA; CDR2 reads YSLEER. CDR3 loop: CASSQDSGKGAFGYTF. The CDR3 nucleotides read TGCGCCAGCAGCCAAGATTCCGGTAAAGGGGCGTTCGGCTACACCTTC.

This rearrangement joins TRBV25-1 to TRBJ2-7; the D gene is possibly TRBD1 (5 bases). The CDR3 is made up of 15 amino acids. The germline CDR1 and CDR2 sequences are MGHDK and SYGVNS. Trimming pared 3 bases from V and 0 bases from J, leaving 12 bases between. This CDR3 is CASSDRSGNSYEQYF. CDR3 coding DNA: TGTGCCAGCAGTGACCGGTCAGGGAACTCCTACGAGCAGTACTTC.

J is TRBJ2-4 and V is TRBV30, with D perhaps TRBD2 (5 bases). Germline CDR1 reads GTSNPN; CDR2 reads SVGIG (reference sequence). CDR3 length: 12 residues. V lost 1 base and J 6 bases, leaving 7 bases between the germline ends. The DNA for the CDR3 is TGTGCCTGGAGTGAAGGAGGAAACATTCAGTACTTC. This codes for CAWSEGGNIQYF.

V gene TRBV15 combines with J gene TRBJ2-5; the D is unclear. The germline gives CDR1 LNHNV, CDR2 YYDKDF (reference sequence). The CDR3 extends over 13 amino acids. V lost 5 bases to trimming and J lost 0 bases, with 7 bases between them. The CDR3 loop reads CATSARYQETQYF. The DNA for the CDR3 is TGTGCCACCAGCGCCCGGTACCAAGAGACCCAGTACTTC.

This chain connects TRBV30 to TRBJ1-1, with 9 bases that match TRBD1. The CDR3 contains 14 residues. Trimming took 2 bases from V and 4 from J; bases not matched to a gene: 5. CDR1 GTSNPN and CDR2 SVGIG come from the germline V gene (reference sequence). In nucleotides, the CDR3 is TGTGCCTGGAGTTCTTGGGACAGGGTCACTGAAGCTTTCTTT. It encodes CAWSSWDRVTEAFF.

The count of this clone is one. The chain employs TRBV5-4 and TRBJ2-2; perhaps TRBD1 as D (7 bases). Germline V gene data show CDR1 as SGHNT and CDR2 as YYREEE (reference sequence). The V gene lost 4 bases and the J gene lost 2 bases, with 15 bases spanning the gap. There are 16 residues in the CDR3. The CDR3 loop reads CASSPSGGGNTGELFF. The CDR3 DNA sequence: TGTGCCAGCAGCCCCTCAGGGGGAGGCAACACCGGGGAGCTGTTTTTT.

The V call is TRBV7-9, the J call TRBJ1-1; D is uncertain. The germline V and J ends were trimmed by 2 bases and 1 base, with 5 bases remaining between them. Germline CDR1 and CDR2: SEHNR and FQNEAQ (reference sequence). The CDR3 totals 13 residues. CDR3 sequence (DNA): TGTGCCAGCAGCTTATGGAGGAACACTGAAGCTTTCTTT. Its protein product is CASSLWRNTEAFF.

The CDR3: CASSREVPGEQYF. DNA of the CDR3: TGTGCCAGCAGCCGCGAGGTCCCAGGGGAGCAGTACTTC. This sequence joins TRBV5-4 and TRBJ2-7, with D perhaps matching TRBD1 (5 bases). Trimming pared 4 bases from V and 7 bases from J, leaving 15 bases between. CDR3 size: 13 residues. Germline CDR1 SGHNT, CDR2 YYREEE (reference sequence).

This clone was recorded once. The J gene is TRBJ2-1, the V gene TRBV29-1; D is perhaps TRBD1 (5 bases). The germline gives CDR1 SQVTM, CDR2 ANQGSEA. The CDR3 extends over 12 amino acids. The V end lost 4 bases, the J end lost 4 bases, and 8 bases lay between the germline ends. CDR3 protein: CSVGAGYNEQFF. CDR3 sequence (DNA): TGCAGCGTTGGTGCAGGGTACAATGAGCAGTTCTTC.

V is TRBV5-6 and J is TRBJ1-5, with D possibly TRBD1 on 5 matching bases. The CDR3 spans 15 residues. The V end lost 0 bases, the J end lost 4 bases, and 11 bases lay between the germline ends. Germline V CDR1 and CDR2: SGHDT, YYEEEE. The CDR3 coding sequence is TGTGCCAGCAGCTTGGGCGCCTACAGGAATCAGCCCCAGCATTTT. Protein: CASSLGAYRNQPQHF.

V is TRBV29-1 and J is TRBJ2-3; TRBD2 matches 10 bases. Germline values: CDR1 SQVTM, CDR2 ANQGSEA. J gave up 0 bases and V 4 bases, and 4 bases lay outside the gene matches. The CDR3 loop spans 15 amino acids. CDR3 nucleotide sequence: TGCAGCGTTGTACAGCGGGAGGGTAGCACAGATACGCAGTATTTT. Its translation: CSVVQREGSTDTQYF.

The CDR3 protein is CASSQPGGDGYTF. In DNA, the CDR3 is TGTGCCAGCAGCCAACCAGGGGGTGATGGCTACACCTTC. J is TRBJ1-2 and V is TRBV14, with TRBD1 matching over 7 bases. In germline, CDR1 is SGHDN, CDR2 FVKESK. Trimming removed 2 bases from V and 6 bases from J; junction bases left unmatched: 3. This CDR3 is 13 amino acids long.

This clone has a single count. The chain combines TRBV15 with TRBJ2-1, with a tentative D call TRBD2 (7 bases). Trimming cost V 0 bases and J 5 bases, with 20 bases left between them. Germline CDR1 is LNHNV and CDR2 is YYDKDF (reference sequence). The CDR3 is 18 amino acids. The CDR3 DNA sequence: TGTGCCACCAGCAGAGATAGGATTCAGAGAGGGGGGGACAATGAGCAGTTCTTC. Protein product: CATSRDRIQRGGDNEQFF.

This chain connects TRBV6-5 to TRBJ1-2; D remains ambiguous. Looked up from germline, CDR1 is MNHEY and CDR2 is SVGAGI. This CDR3 has 14 amino acids. V was clipped by 6 bases and J by 5 bases, with 16 bases between them. The CDR3 DNA is TGTGCCAGCAGGAGAGAGGGAGTAGGGTATGGCTACACCTTC. Protein: CASRREGVGYGYTF.

This chain links TRBV6-6 with TRBJ1-2; D perhaps matches TRBD1 (6 bases). V shed 5 bases and J shed 4 bases, with 14 bases lying between them. The V gene's germline CDR1 is MNHNY and CDR2 SVGAGI (reference sequence). The CDR3 length is 14 residues. Here the CDR3 DNA reads TGTGCCAGCAGTACCACAGGGAATTTCTATGGCTACACCTTC. Its protein is CASSTTGNFYGYTF.

V gene TRBV10-3 combines with J gene TRBJ2-3; 12 nucleotides align to TRBD2. J gave up 3 bases and V 0 bases, and 1 base lay outside the gene matches. CDR1 and CDR2 (germline): ENHRY, SYGVKD. The CDR3 consists of 16 residues. The CDR3 region is CAISESLAGGTDTQYF. CDR3 nucleotide sequence: TGTGCCATCAGTGAGTCTCTAGCGGGAGGGACAGATACGCAGTATTTT.

The rearrangement uses TRBV2 and TRBJ2-5; D remains unclear. The V end lost 6 bases, the J end lost 5 bases, and 13 bases lay between the germline ends. This CDR3 has 13 residues. Germline V CDR1 and CDR2: SNHLY, FYNNEI. DNA of the CDR3: TGTGCCAGCAGCGAGAGGTCGTGGGAGACCCAGTACTTC. This translates into CASSERSWETQYF.